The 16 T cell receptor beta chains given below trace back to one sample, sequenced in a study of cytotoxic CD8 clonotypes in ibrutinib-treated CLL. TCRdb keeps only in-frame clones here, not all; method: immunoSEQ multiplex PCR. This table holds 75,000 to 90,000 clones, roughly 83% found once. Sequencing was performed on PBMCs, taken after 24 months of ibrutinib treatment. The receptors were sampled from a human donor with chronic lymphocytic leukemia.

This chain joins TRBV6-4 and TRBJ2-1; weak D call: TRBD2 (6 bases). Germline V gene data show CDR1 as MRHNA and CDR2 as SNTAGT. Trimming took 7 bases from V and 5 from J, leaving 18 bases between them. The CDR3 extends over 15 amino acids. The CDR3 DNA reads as TGTGCCAGCACTCCGAATAGCGGAGCAGACAATGAGCAGTTCTTC. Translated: CASTPNSGADNEQFF.

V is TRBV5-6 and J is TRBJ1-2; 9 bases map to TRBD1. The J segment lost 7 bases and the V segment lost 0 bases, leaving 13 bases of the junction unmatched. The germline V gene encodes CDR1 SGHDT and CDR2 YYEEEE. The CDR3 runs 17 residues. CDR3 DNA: TGTGCCAGCAGCTTGGACAGGGGGCGGGTGGGACTCGGTGGCTACACCTTC. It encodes CASSLDRGRVGLGGYTF.

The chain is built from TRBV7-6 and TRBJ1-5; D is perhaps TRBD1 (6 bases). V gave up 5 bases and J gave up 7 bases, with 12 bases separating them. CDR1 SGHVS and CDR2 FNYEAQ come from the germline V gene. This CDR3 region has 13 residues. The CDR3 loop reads CASSSGGGQPQHF. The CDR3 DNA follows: TGTGCCAGCAGCAGCGGGGGCGGGCAGCCCCAGCATTTT.

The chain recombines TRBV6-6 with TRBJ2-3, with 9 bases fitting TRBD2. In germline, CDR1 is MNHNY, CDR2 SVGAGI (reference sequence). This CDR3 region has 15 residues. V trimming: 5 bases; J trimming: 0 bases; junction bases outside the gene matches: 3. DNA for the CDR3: TGTGCCAGCAGTGATCTAGCGGGAAGCACAGATACGCAGTATTTT. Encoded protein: CASSDLAGSTDTQYF.

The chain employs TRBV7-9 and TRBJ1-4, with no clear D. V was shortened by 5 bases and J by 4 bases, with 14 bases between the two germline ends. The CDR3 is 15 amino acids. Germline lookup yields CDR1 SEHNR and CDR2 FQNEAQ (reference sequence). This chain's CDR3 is CASSPLARGNEKLFF. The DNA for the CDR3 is TGTGCCAGCAGCCCTCTAGCCCGGGGTAATGAAAAACTGTTTTTT.

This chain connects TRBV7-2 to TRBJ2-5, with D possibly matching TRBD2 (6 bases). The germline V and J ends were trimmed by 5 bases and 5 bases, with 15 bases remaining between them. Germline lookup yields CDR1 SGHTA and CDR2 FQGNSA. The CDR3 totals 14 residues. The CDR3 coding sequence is TGTGCCAGCAGCCCCTGGGGCGCGGGGGAGACCCAGTACTTC. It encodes CASSPWGAGETQYF.

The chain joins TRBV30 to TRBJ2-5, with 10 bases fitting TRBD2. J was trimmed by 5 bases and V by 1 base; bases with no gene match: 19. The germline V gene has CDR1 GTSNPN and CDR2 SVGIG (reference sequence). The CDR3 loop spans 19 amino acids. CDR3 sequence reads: CAWSAGVRTSGRGGETQYF. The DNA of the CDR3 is TGTGCCTGGAGTGCAGGGGTTAGGACTAGCGGACGTGGGGGGGAGACCCAGTACTTC. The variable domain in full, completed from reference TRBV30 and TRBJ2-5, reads SQTIHQWPATLVQPVGSPLSLECTVEGTSNPNLYWYRQAAGRGLQLLFYSVGIGQISSEVPQNLSASRPQDRQFILSSKKLLLSDSGFYLCAWSAGVRTSGRGGETQYFGPGTRLLVL.

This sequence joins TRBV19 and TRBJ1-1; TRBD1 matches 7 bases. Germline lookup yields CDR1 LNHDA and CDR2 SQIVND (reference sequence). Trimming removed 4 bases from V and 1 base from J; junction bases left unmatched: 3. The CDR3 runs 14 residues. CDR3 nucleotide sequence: TGTGCCAGTAGTAGGACAGGCCGGAACACTGAAGCTTTCTTT. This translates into CASSRTGRNTEAFF.

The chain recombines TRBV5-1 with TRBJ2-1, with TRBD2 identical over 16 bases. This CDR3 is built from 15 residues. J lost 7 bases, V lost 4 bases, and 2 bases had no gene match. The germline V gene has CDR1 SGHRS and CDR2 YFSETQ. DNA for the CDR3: TGCGCCAGCAGCAGGGGACTAGCGGGAGGGAATGAGCAGTTCTTC. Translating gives CASSRGLAGGNEQFF.

The CDR3 loop reads CAISRRGETQYF. The CDR3 DNA is TGTGCCATCAGTCGGAGGGGAGAGACCCAGTACTTC. The chain combines TRBV10-3 with TRBJ2-5; TRBD2 is a possible D gene (6 bases). This CDR3 comprises 12 residues. Looked up from germline, CDR1 is ENHRY and CDR2 is SYGVKD. Trimming took 5 bases from V and 4 from J, leaving 8 bases between them.

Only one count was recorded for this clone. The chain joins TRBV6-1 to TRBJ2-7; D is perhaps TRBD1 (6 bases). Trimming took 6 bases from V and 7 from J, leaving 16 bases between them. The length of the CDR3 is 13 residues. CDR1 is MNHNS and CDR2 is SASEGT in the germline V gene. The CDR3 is CASSQGHSGEQYF. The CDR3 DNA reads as TGTGCCAGCAGCCAGGGACACTCTGGGGAGCAGTACTTC.

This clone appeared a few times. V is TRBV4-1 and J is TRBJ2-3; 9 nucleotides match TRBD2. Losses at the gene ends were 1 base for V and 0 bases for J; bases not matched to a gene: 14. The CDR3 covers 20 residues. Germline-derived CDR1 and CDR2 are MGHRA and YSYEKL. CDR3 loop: CASSQARAGLAIRSTDTQYF. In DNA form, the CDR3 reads TGCGCCAGCAGCCAAGCGAGGGCGGGACTAGCAATCAGGAGCACAGATACGCAGTATTTT.

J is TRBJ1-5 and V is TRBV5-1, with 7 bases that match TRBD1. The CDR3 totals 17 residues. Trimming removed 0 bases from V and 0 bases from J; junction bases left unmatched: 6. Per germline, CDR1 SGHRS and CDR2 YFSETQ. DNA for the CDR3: TGCGCCAGCAGCTTGGAGGCACGGACAGGTAGCAATCAGCCCCAGCATTTT. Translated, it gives CASSLEARTGSNQPQHF.

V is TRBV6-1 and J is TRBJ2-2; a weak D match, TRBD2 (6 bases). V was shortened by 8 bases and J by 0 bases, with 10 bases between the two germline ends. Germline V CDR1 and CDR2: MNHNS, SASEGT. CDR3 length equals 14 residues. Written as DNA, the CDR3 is TGTGCCAGCCAAGGAGGGTCGAACACCGGGGAGCTGTTTTTT. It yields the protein CASQGGSNTGELFF.

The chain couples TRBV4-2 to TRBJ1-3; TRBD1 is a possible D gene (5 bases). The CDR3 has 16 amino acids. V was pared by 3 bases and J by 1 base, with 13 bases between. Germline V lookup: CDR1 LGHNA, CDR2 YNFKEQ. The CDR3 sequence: CASSQDMAGSGNTIYF. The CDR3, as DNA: TGTGCCAGCAGCCAGGATATGGCAGGGTCTGGAAACACCATATATTTT.

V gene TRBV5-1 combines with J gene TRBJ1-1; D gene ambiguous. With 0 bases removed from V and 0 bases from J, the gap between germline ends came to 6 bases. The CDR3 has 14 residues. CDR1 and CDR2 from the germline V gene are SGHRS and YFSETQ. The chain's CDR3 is CASSLVQMNTEAFF. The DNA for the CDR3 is TGCGCCAGCAGCTTGGTGCAGATGAACACTGAAGCTTTCTTT.